The rows below give T cell receptor beta chains drawn from one sample of a study of control samples from healthy donors and cancer patients. Sequencing used immunoSEQ multiplex PCR; TCRdb keeps in-frame clones, though not all of them. The sample records 100,000 or so clones, roughly nine tenths being singletons. The sequenced sample consisted of blood. Receptors were obtained from a woman younger than 45 in good health. The CDR3 runs from the conserved cysteine through the conserved F or W. The D gene is left open where the match is weak. Some rows mark clone size as missing; the rest say once, few, many or name a class of expanded clone.

CDR3nt,CDR3aa,j_gene,v_gene,d_gene,abundance
TGCGCCAGCAGCTCCGGGACAGGGATTAATGAGCAGTTCTTC,CASSSGTGINEQFF,TRBJ2-1,TRBV5-1,TRBD1,.
TGTGCCAACAGAAACACAGGGGGAGGTAATTCACCCCTCCACTTT,CANRNTGGGNSPLHF,TRBJ1-6,TRBV6-5,TRBD1,.
TGTGCCAGCAGCTGGGGGACGGGAGGGGTTCAAGAGACCCAGTACTTC,CASSWGTGGVQETQYF,TRBJ2-5,TRBV6-2/TRBV6-3,TRBD2,.
TGTGCCAGCAACAAGGGTATCGGTCAATCCGAGCAGTACTTC,CASNKGIGQSEQYF,TRBJ2-7,TRBV3-1/TRBV3-2,.,.
TGTGCCAGCAGCTCGACAGGGGAGGACTCACCCCTCCACTTT,CASSSTGEDSPLHF,TRBJ1-6,TRBV7-9,TRBD1,.
TGTGCCAGCAGTCCAGGGTTTTTGGGCAATCAGCCCCAGCATTTT,CASSPGFLGNQPQHF,TRBJ1-5,TRBV27,.,.
TGTGCCAGCAGCGCCACAGTAGCCCCCGGCGGGACTCAGCGCACCGGGGAGCTGTTTTTT,CASSATVAPGGTQRTGELFF,TRBJ2-2,TRBV9,.,.
TGTGCCAGCAGCTTCCCGGGACCTAAGAACACTGAAGCTTTCTTT,CASSFPGPKNTEAFF,TRBJ1-1,TRBV7-9,.,.
TGTGCCAGCAGCCGCTCCCTGAACACTGAAGCTTTCTTT,CASSRSLNTEAFF,TRBJ1-1,TRBV4-2,.,.
TGTGCCAGCAGCCCCATGGGGGGGGCGGACGGCTACACCTTC,CASSPMGGADGYTF,TRBJ1-2,TRBV6-5,.,.
TGTGCCAGCAGTCCCCGGACAGCTGGCTACACCTTC,CASSPRTAGYTF,TRBJ1-2,TRBV7-2,.,.
TGTGCCAGCAGCGCAAACAGTCCTGAAGCTTTCTTT,CASSANSPEAFF,TRBJ1-1,TRBV7-9,.,.
TGTGCCAGTAGTATCGGGCAGACTAGGCGTAATTCACCCCTCCACTTT,CASSIGQTRRNSPLHF,TRBJ1-6,TRBV19,.,.
TGTGCCAGTAGTATGGGTTCCCCGACCGAGACCATATATTTT,CASSMGSPTETIYF,TRBJ1-3,TRBV19,.,.
TGTGCCAGCAGTCCCACAGGTGACTATGGCTACACCTTC,CASSPTGDYGYTF,TRBJ1-2,TRBV6-2/TRBV6-3,.,.
TGTGCCAGCAGCTTAGGAGGGTATAGCAATCAGCCCCAGCATTTT,CASSLGGYSNQPQHF,TRBJ1-5,TRBV7-9,.,few
TGTGCCAGCAGCAACTTGCTTGGTCGCGGAGGGAATGAAAAACTGTTTTTT,CASSNLLGRGGNEKLFF,TRBJ1-4,TRBV11-2,.,.